The 9 T cell receptor beta chains reported below all come from one sample, sequenced in a study of circulating CD8 cells and anti-PD-1 response in melanoma (dated by TCRdb to 2020 to 2021). Four subsets defined by PD-1 and/or TIGIT were sorted from live CD3+CD8+TCRalphabeta+ cells on a BD FACSAria II cell sorter. Sequencing took place on a NextSeq 500. Starting from roughly 15 ng of total RNA, TCR libraries were made with the QIAseq Immune Repertoire RNA Library Kit, Human TCR Panel. The public reads were run again by TCRdb, first through fastp at Q25 and then through MiXCR, and only productive beta chains were kept. Each entry is one CDR3 protein sequence, shown with its most common DNA and genes. The sample table records 100 to 150 distinct CDR3 sequences; around 20% of these occur just once. About two thirds of the sample is taken by the ten largest. The sample was CD8+ T cells from PBMCs, taken at baseline or after one month of anti-PD-1 therapy (not recorded which). These receptors were obtained from a human donor with melanoma.

By its share, this clonotype is large. This rearrangement joins TRBV24-1 to TRBJ2-5, with 10 positions matching TRBD2. V was pared by 4 bases and J by 5 bases, with 9 bases of the junction left unmatched. This CDR3 comprises 16 residues. The germline CDR1 and CDR2 sequences are KGHDR and SFDVKD. For the CDR3, the DNA is TGTGCCACCAGTGAAATCCCCACTAGCGGGATGGAGACCCAGTACTTC. This sequence encodes CATSEIPTSGMETQYF.

This clonotype ranks as large. This chain joins TRBV20-1 and TRBJ2-7, with 7 bases fitting TRBD2. Looked up from germline, CDR1 is DFQATT and CDR2 is SNEGSKA (reference sequence). V was pared by 0 bases and J by 4 bases, with 6 bases of the junction left unmatched. The CDR3 extends over 14 amino acids. CDR3 in amino acids: CSARDAGEAYEQYF. DNA for the CDR3: TGCAGTGCTAGAGACGCGGGAGAAGCTTACGAGCAGTACTTC.

In this sample, this clonotype is hyperexpanded. J is TRBJ2-1 and V is TRBV7-2, with D maybe TRBD2 (6 bases). The germline V and J ends were trimmed by 7 bases and 1 base, with 11 bases remaining between them. CDR1 and CDR2 (germline): SGHTA, FQGNSA. The CDR3 has 14 amino acids. For the CDR3, the DNA is TGTGCCAGCACCCGCGGGAAATCCTACAATGAGCAGTTCTTC. Its translation: CASTRGKSYNEQFF. Together with reference TRBV7-2 and TRBJ2-1, the CDR3 gives the full variable domain: GAGVSQSPSNKVTEKGKDVELRCDPISGHTALYWYRQSLGQGLEFLIYFQGNSAPDKSGLPSDRFSAERTGGSVSTLTIQRTQQEDSAVYLCASTRGKSYNEQFFGPGTRLTVL.

By share of the sample, this clonotype is hyperexpanded. The rearrangement links TRBV20-1 to TRBJ2-7, with no clear D. This CDR3 spans 14 amino acids. Trimming took off 0 bases at V and 0 bases at J, with 9 bases between the two ends. Per germline, CDR1 DFQATT and CDR2 SNEGSKA (reference sequence). CDR3 sequence: CSARDAGASYEQYF. CDR3 DNA: TGCAGTGCTAGAGATGCCGGAGCCTCCTACGAGCAGTACTTC.

This clonotype is categorized as large. V gene TRBV20-1 combines with J gene TRBJ2-5; no clear D. Between the trimmed V and J ends, which lost 1 base and 5 bases, there was a span of 11 bases. From germline, CDR1 is DFQATT and CDR2 SNEGSKA (reference sequence). This CDR3 contains 13 residues. The CDR3 here is CSARVGISETQYF. In nucleotides, the CDR3 is TGCAGTGCTAGAGTCGGTATATCGGAGACCCAGTACTTC.

In its sample, this clonotype is large. The V gene is TRBV12-5, the J gene TRBJ2-3; 13 nucleotides agree with TRBD2. V trimming: 4 bases; J trimming: 4 bases; junction bases outside the gene matches: 11. The CDR3 consists of 18 residues. The germline V gene has CDR1 LGHNT and CDR2 FRNRAP. The CDR3 region is CASGSSKLAGGLADTQYF. The DNA for the CDR3 is TGTGCTAGTGGTTCCTCTAAACTAGCGGGAGGGCTAGCAGATACGCAGTATTTT.

In its sample, this clonotype is medium-sized (0.01 to 0.1%). A much larger clone lies a single base off, so this may be a read error. The chain carries TRBV7-2 and TRBJ2-7, with a possible D match to TRBD1 (5 bases). CDR3 length equals 16 residues. CDR1 and CDR2 (germline): SGHTA, FQGNSA. Between the trimmed V and J ends, which lost 1 base and 3 bases, there was a span of 16 bases. The CDR3 loop is CASSLEGSGRFYEQYF. In nucleotides, the CDR3 is TGTGCCAGCAGCTTAGAGGGGTCGGGCCGCTTCTACGAGCAGTACTTC.

By frequency in the sample, this clonotype is hyperexpanded. This rearrangement joins TRBV2 to TRBJ2-2; 8 bases fit TRBD2. This CDR3 contains 16 residues. Trimming cost V 7 bases and J 1 base; bases outside gene matches: 8. Germline V lookup: CDR1 SNHLY, CDR2 FYNNEI. The CDR3 loop reads CASTGREGLNTGELFF. Written as DNA, the CDR3 is TGTGCCAGCACCGGGAGGGAGGGATTGAACACCGGGGAGCTGTTTTTT.

Within the sample, this clonotype is medium-sized. A much bigger clone sits one base away, suggesting this may be a read error. The chain combines TRBV7-2 with TRBJ2-7, with a tentative D call TRBD1 (6 bases). Per germline, CDR1 SGHTA and CDR2 FQGNSA. The CDR3 consists of 13 residues. The CDR3 protein is CASGFGQIYEQYF. The CDR3 DNA reads as TGTGCCAGCGGCTTTGGACAGATTTACGAGCAGTACTTC.